This TCR beta chain appears in the sequencing data of a study of CXCR3-negative and CXCR3-positive naive CD8 T cells. On the study more broadly: There were 120 million to 150 million TRB reads altogether, and each library had about 1.5 +/- 0.3 million of them. Overall study findings and caveats: Against CXCR3-negative naive cells, CXCR3-positive naive cells showed more hydrophobic TRB CDR3s.

The CDR3 contains 13 residues. On this clonotype: The antigen remains unidentified.

TRB cDNA libraries were made by UMI-labeled 5' RACE. From its re-call of the 5' RACE reads, TCRdb lists each CDR3 protein once, without DNA. The sample has 85,000 to 90,000 distinct CDR3 sequences. This sequence originates from a human donor in good health. Some clones in this sample may be carry-over from other donors' samples. The chain has TRBV12-3 or TRBV12-4 and TRBJ2-1. The specimen sequenced was naive CXCR3+ CD8+ T cells from blood. Subset in this sample: CD45RO-CCR7+CD27+CD95- naive CD8+ T cells expressing CXCR3 (TNR3+). The CDR3 loop reads CASSAGLYNEQFF.